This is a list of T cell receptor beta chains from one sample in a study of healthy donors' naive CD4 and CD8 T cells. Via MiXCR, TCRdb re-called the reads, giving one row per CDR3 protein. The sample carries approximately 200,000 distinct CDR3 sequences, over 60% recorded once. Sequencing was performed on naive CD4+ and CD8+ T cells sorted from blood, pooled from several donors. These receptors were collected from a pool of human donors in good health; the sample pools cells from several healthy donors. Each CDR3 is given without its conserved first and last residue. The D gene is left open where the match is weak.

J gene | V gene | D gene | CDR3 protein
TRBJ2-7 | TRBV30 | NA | AWSRTAIAVGEQY
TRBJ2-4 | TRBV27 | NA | ASQDRRRAKNIQY
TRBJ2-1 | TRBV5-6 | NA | ASSYGSGPYNEQF
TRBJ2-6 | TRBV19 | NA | ASKETASSGANVLT
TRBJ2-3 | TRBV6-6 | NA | ASSRTTVKVDTQY
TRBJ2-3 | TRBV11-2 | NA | ASSLVESTDTQY
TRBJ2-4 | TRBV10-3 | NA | AISDTGRAKNIQY
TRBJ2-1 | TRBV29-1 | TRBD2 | SVVDGLAAYNEQF
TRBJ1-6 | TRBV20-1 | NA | SAIGKAAYNSPLH
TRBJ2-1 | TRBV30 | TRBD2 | AWSSMTSGTNEQF
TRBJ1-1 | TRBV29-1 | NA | SVEARRAEAF
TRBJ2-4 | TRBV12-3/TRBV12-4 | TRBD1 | ASSTGTAQNIQY
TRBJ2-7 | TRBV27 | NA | ASSLRFNSYEQY
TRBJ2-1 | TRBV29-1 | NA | SVGQLTNNEQF
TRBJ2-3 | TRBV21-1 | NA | ASSKCRPPDREGTDTQY
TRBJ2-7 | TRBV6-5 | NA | ASKTGQLTYEQY
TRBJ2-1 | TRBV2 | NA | ASSVGMNSYNEQF
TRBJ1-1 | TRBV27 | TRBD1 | ASSPSPGQGATEAF
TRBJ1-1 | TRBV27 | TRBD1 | ASRTGTRGHEKAEAF
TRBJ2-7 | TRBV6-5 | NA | ASSYSIGQKSYEQY
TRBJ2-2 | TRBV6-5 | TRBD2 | ASTSGSSSTGELF
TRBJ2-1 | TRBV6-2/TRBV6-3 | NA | ASSYMGPQF
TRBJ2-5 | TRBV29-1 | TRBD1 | SAQRQGKETQY
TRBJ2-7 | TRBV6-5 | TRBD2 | ASRLASGRYEQY
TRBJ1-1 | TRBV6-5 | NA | ASSSLTNTEAF
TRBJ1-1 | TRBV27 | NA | ASSLLGQNTEAF
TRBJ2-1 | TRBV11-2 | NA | ASSLDGGGEQF
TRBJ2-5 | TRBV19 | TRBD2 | ASSTEGLAFQETQY
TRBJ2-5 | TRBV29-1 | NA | SVVGGSTQY
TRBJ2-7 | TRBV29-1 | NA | SVQGTYEQY
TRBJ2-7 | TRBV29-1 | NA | SARDSPYEQY
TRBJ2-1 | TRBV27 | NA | ASSLGRGYEQF
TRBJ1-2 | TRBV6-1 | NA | ASSETIGYT
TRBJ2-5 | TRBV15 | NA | ATSRDVGEETQY
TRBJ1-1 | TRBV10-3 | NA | AISDLTTGDTEAF
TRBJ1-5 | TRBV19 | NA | ASSIGRDQPQH
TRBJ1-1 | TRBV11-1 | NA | ASSQEQGTEAF
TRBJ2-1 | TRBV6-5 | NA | ASSYQDLNNEQF
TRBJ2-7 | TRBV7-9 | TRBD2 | ASSAYSSGSLEQY
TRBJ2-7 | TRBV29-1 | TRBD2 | SVSGSPPYEQY
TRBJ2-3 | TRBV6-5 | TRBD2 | ASSSPRLAVTDTQY